Listed below are T cell receptor beta chains from one sample, sequenced in a study of shared clonotypes between healthy human individuals. Produced via immunoSEQ multiplex PCR; TCRdb's table is partial and in-frame only. The table records about a million clones, about 75% of them present only once. The sequenced material came from memory CD4+ T cells sorted from blood. These receptors were taken from a man aged 18 to 30 in good health. Each CDR3 is given with its conserved first and last residue.

V	J	CDR3
TRBV19	TRBJ2-4	CASSNGEKRAQYF
TRBV18	TRBJ2-7	CASSIGQGSYEQYF
TRBV5-1	TRBJ1-5	CASSPGTGQLGNQPQHF
TRBV7-7	TRBJ1-5	CASSLVTGRIDSNQPQHF
TRBV5-5	TRBJ2-3	CASSRSTDTQYF
TRBV5-4	TRBJ2-7	CASRPTSASYEQYF
TRBV28	TRBJ1-2	CASSGSTGTRYGYTF
TRBV10-3	TRBJ1-3	CATQGSGNTIYF
TRBV7-9	TRBJ1-1	CASGGLRRGQGTEAFF
TRBV9	TRBJ2-1	CASSVSGGSNEQFF
TRBV7-2	TRBJ2-5	CASSRKVGQETQYF
TRBV5-6	TRBJ2-7	CASSFPSPLRGEQYF
TRBV11-1	TRBJ1-1	CASSLGAGQVAFF
TRBV5-1	TRBJ1-3	CASSLGYSGNTIYF
TRBV27	TRBJ2-1	CASRPSGEPPHEQFF
TRBV10-1	TRBJ2-7	CASSDLGSLGLAPYEQYF
TRBV10-3	TRBJ1-1	CAISVPGDNTEAFF
TRBV5-6	TRBJ2-5	CASSESGLGKETQYF
TRBV19	TRBJ2-7	CASSLQGTYEQYF
TRBV10-2	TRBJ1-1	CATTEGQWNTEAFF
TRBV27	TRBJ2-3	CASSSPPETDTQYF